This T cell receptor (beta chain) came from a study of T cell repertoires in cytomegalovirus infection. Study overall: Well-studied HLA-B-restricted epitopes and recently identified HLA-C-restricted epitopes of CMV were both used in the study. Public TCR beta signature analysis indicated the presence of both CMV infection and matching HLA type. The study, taken as a whole, reports: CMV carriers having the relevant HLA were flagged by cumulative public TCR beta family frequency. The response measured ex vivo was dominated by TCR beta clonotypes (HLA-C-restricted and CMV-specific).

As concerns this clonotype: What it binds is not known.

Each CDR3 protein is one row after TCRdb ran MiXCR on the reads. This table holds just over 450,000 distinct CDR3 sequences, about 42% found once. The source was cultured PBMCs, collected from culture after CMV antigen stimulation. The clonotype originates from a human donor in good health (CMV status not recorded). Some clones in this sample may be carry-over from other donors' samples.

This chain's CDR3 is CSAGHLYQETQYF. The DNA of the CDR3 is TGCAGTGCTGGCCACTTATACCAAGAGACCCAGTACTTC. V and J are TRBV20-1 and TRBJ2-5; no clear D gene. This CDR3 has 13 residues. V lost 5 bases, J lost 0 bases, and 10 bases lay in between. The germline V gene encodes CDR1 DFQATT and CDR2 SNEGSKA (reference sequence).